The text below deals with one TCR beta chain. This clonotype was recorded at least ten times. Its antigen is not yet known. One base away there is no much larger clone; base qualities are not given. The roughly 39 donors, aged about 6 to 95 years, were systemically healthy Caucasian individuals from Russia. Each donor gave 8 to 10 milliliters of peripheral blood, drawn into EDTA-treated Vacutainer tubes. Ficoll-Paque density-gradient centrifugation was used to isolate PBMCs, with at least 7 million per sample. Total RNA was extracted from PBMCs with Trizol reagent, with at least 6 micrograms obtained per sample. For every donor, flow cytometry on a PBMC aliquot measured the percentage of naive CD45RAhigh/CD27high T cells. The library was built by means of 5' RACE. Instrument on record: Illumina HiSeq 2500. The second PCR ran for roughly 7 to 11 cycles and used a J-beta primer mix along with a sample-barcoded 5' primer. Each TCR beta cDNA molecule received a unique molecular identifier from a template-switch 5' adaptor carrying 12 random nucleotides. Each sample yielded at least 2.5 million CDR3-containing paired-end reads. First-strand cDNA was synthesized from all RNA with the Mint cDNA synthesis kit, primed by a TRBC-specific oligonucleotide. After uracil-DNA glycosylase treatment, a first 18-cycle PCR used universal primers M1SS and BC2_uni_R on all cDNA. In the authors' own workflow: For normalization, 1 million high-quality reads, each with a distinct molecular identifier, were randomly selected from each sample. Instead of being binned into consensus sequences, reads with shared molecular identifiers were discarded. MiTCR, set to a Q25 quality threshold and the strictest error-elimination algorithm, was used for CDR3 identification, clonotype clustering and error correction. A nonparametric unseen species model with Euler transformation was used to estimate a lower bound on total TCR beta diversity. The public reads were quality trimmed at Q25 with fastp and then assembled into clones with MiXCR by TCRdb, keeping productive beta chains. Identical CDR3 protein sequences are pooled into one entry, listed with their most common genes and DNA. TCRdb's processing, not the authors', yielded these V and J calls. For this sample the table gives about 1.6 million distinct CDR3 sequences, of which roughly 32% were detected only once. Clones ranked in the top ten supply roughly 10% of the sample.

Reading from cysteine to phenylalanine, the CDR3 counts 15 amino acids. The sequence is cut down to CDR3 DNA, 45 bases in frame from base 1. CDR1 and CDR2, looked up from the germline V gene, are KGHDR and SFDVKD. The junction carries 17 bases between V and J, which are trimmed by 11 bases and 0 bases respectively. The data originate from a study of blood T cells in healthy people across ages (dated by TCRdb to between 2014 and 2016). About the investigation overall: Template switching captured roughly one uniquely barcoded TCR beta cDNA molecule per two T cells in model experiments. The study measured age-related changes in TCR beta repertoire diversity using deep sequencing normalized with unique cDNA molecular identifiers. The donors were divided into four age groups: young (average approximately 17 years), middle-aged (over 35), aged (around 67) and long-lived (about 79). Donors of different ages were randomly distributed across sequencing lanes to avoid experimental bias. The study analyzed two additional independent replicas of 1 million unique cDNA reads from the same blood draw for two donors, one aged 18 to 29 and one aged 80 or older.

Points the paper makes about the study in general: The long-lived group showed more naive CD4+ T cells, fewer expanded clones and increased TCR diversity than the aged group, suggesting age selection. Because donor CMV infection status was unknown, age-related changes in expanded clonotypes were potentially confounded. Bulk unsorted PBMC profiling prevented conclusive comparison of naive and antigen-experienced compartments. The percentage of naive T cells measured by flow cytometry correlated strongly with observed TCR beta diversity. Observed TCR beta diversity per million T cells fell roughly linearly with age, and a significant reduction was already apparent by age around 36. Estimates of total diversity from one million sequenced T cells were regarded as lower bounds and underestimates.

The chain was built from TRBV24-1 and TRBJ2-3; TRBD1 is a possible D gene, resting on 7 matching bases. This TCR was recovered from a woman between 25 and 40 years old in good health. Sequencing used blood. The encoded CDR3 is CANPKGGQSTDTQYF. The base sequence is TGTGCCAACCCGAAGGGGGGACAGAGCACAGATACGCAGTATTTT.